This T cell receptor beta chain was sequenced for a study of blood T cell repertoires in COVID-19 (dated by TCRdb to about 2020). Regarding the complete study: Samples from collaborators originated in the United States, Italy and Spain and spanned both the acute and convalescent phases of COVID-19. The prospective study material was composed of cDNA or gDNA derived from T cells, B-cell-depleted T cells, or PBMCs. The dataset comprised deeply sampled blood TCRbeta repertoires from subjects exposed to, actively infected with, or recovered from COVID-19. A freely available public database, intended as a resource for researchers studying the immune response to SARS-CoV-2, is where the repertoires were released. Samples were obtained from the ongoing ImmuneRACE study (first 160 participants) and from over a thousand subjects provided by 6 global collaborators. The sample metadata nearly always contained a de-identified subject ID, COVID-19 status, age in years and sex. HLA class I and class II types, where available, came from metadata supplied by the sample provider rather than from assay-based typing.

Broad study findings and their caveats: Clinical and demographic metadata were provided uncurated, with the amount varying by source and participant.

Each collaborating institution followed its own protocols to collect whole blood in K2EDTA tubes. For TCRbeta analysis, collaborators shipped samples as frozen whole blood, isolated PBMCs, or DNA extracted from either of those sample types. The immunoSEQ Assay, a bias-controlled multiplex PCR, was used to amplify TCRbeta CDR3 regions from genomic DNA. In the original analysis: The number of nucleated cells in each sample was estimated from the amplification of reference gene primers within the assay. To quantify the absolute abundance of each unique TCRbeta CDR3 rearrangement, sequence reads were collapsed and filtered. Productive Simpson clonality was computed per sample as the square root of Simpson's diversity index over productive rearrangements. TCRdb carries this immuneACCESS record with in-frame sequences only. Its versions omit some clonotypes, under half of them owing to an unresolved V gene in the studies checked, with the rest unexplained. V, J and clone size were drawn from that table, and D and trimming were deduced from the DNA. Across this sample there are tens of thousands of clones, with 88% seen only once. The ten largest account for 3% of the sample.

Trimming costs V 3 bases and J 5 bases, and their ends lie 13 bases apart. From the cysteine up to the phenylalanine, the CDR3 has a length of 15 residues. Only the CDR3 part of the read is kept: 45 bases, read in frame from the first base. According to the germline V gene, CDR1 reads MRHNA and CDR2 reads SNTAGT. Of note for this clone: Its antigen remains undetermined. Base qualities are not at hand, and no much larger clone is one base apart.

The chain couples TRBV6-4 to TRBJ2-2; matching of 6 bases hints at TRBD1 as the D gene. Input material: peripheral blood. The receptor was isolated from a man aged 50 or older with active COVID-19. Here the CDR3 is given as CASSEQGDHTGELFF. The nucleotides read TGTGCCAGCAGTGAACAGGGTGACCATACCGGGGAGCTGTTTTTT.